The next 23 T cell receptor beta chains were all read from a single sample in a study of PD-L1 blockade in urothelial cancer. Some clones are missing from TCRdb's copy, which holds only in-frame ones; the method was immunoSEQ multiplex PCR. The data contain 85,000 to 95,000 clones, more than 70% of them singletons. Sample time point: pretreatment peripheral blood. Sequenced here: PBMCs, sampled around atezolizumab (anti-PD-L1) treatment. The source is a woman older than 75 with urothelial cancer.

This clone showed up just a few times. The V gene is TRBV11-2, the J gene TRBJ1-1; weak D call: TRBD1 (5 bases). V was trimmed by 6 bases and J by 1 base, leaving 15 bases between them. The CDR3 spans 15 residues. The germline gives CDR1 SGHAT, CDR2 FQNNGV. CDR3 sequence: CASRGDLGENTEAFF. As DNA, the CDR3 is TGTGCCAGCAGAGGGGATTTAGGGGAGAACACTGAAGCTTTCTTT.

This CDR3 reads CASSWDSSYEQYF. As DNA, the CDR3 is TGTGCCAGCAGCTGGGACAGCTCCTACGAGCAGTACTTC. This sequence joins TRBV7-6 and TRBJ2-7, with TRBD1 matching 7 bases. After removal of 4 bases from V and 0 bases from J, the junction contained 0 bases not matched to a gene. The CDR3 covers 13 residues. CDR1 and CDR2 (germline): SGHVS, FNYEAQ.

The genes are TRBV19 and TRBJ2-7; D not certain. Germline V gene lookup returns CDR1 LNHDA and CDR2 SQIVND (reference sequence). The V end lost 1 base, the J end lost 3 bases, and 4 bases lay between the germline ends. CDR3 length equals 12 residues. For the CDR3, the DNA is TGTGCCAGTAGTATAGTAAACTACGAGCAGTACTTC. It codes for CASSIVNYEQYF.

V and J are TRBV28 and TRBJ2-2; 8 bases map to TRBD1. CDR3 length: 14 amino acids. Losses at the gene ends were 6 bases for V and 3 bases for J; bases not matched to a gene: 3. From germline, CDR1 is MDHEN and CDR2 SYDVKM. This CDR3 reads CASSWTGYTGELFF. The CDR3 DNA follows: TGTGCCAGCAGCTGGACAGGGTACACCGGGGAGCTGTTTTTT. The full variable domain, in which reference TRBV28 and TRBJ2-2 provide the parts outside the CDR3, is DVKVTQSSRYLVKRTGEKVFLECVQDMDHENMFWYRQDPGLGLRLIYFSYDVKMKEKGDIPEGYSVSREKKERFSLILESASTNQTSMYLCASSWTGYTGELFFGEGSRLTVL.

The chain uses TRBV18 and TRBJ2-1, with 14 bases fitting TRBD2. CDR3 length equals 18 residues. Germline V gene data show CDR1 as KGHSH and CDR2 as LQKENI. V lost 2 bases and J lost 12; bases outside the gene matches: 15. The CDR3 loop is CASSPRGLAGDPTKGQFF. As DNA, the CDR3 is TGTGCCAGCTCACCAAGGGGACTAGCGGGAGATCCTACAAAGGGGCAGTTCTTC.

The rearrangement uses TRBV18 and TRBJ2-3, with D perhaps matching TRBD1 (5 bases). This CDR3 is 16 amino acids long. CDR1 and CDR2 (germline): KGHSH, LQKENI. Trimming removed 0 bases from V and 0 bases from J, with 10 bases in between. CDR3 sequence reads: CASSPPRSGSTDTQYF. CDR3 nucleotides: TGTGCCAGCTCACCACCGAGGTCAGGGAGCACAGATACGCAGTATTTT.

The J gene is TRBJ2-5, the V gene TRBV10-2, with 10 positions matching TRBD1. CDR1 is WSHSY, CDR2 SAAADI, per germline. The CDR3 is 15 residues long. Losses at the gene ends were 7 bases for V and 4 bases for J; bases not matched to a gene: 9. The DNA for the CDR3 is TGCGCCAGCACGCCCTCCGGGACAGGGGTAGAGACCCAGTACTTC. Protein sequence: CASTPSGTGVETQYF.

The chain couples TRBV30 to TRBJ2-5; D uncertain. Trimming took off 0 bases at V and 6 bases at J, with 11 bases between the two ends. Per the germline V gene, CDR1 is GTSNPN and CDR2 is SVGIG (reference sequence). The CDR3 is made up of 13 amino acids. CDR3 sequence reads: CAWSVGSLQTQYF. CDR3 bases: TGTGCCTGGAGTGTTGGTAGTCTACAGACCCAGTACTTC.

This chain connects TRBV5-4 to TRBJ1-4; maybe TRBD1 (5 bases). This CDR3 is 13 amino acids long. The germline CDR1 and CDR2 sequences are SGHNT and YYREEE (reference sequence). Trimming left V 9 bases short and J 4 bases short, with 13 bases between. CDR3 in DNA: TGTGCCACCACCCCAGGGAATAATGAAAAACTGTTTTTT. Translated: CATTPGNNEKLFF.

This rearrangement joins TRBV7-2 to TRBJ1-2, with 8 bases lining up with TRBD1. The J segment lost 5 bases and the V segment lost 4 bases, leaving 9 bases of the junction unmatched. The V gene's germline CDR1 is SGHTA and CDR2 FQGNSA. There are 15 residues in the CDR3. For the CDR3, the DNA is TGTGCCAGCAGCTCAAAAGCAGGGGGCGGGTATGGCTACACCTTC. Protein: CASSSKAGGGYGYTF.

This clone was seen more than once but under ten times. The CDR3 region is CASSGQGRTEAFF. In nucleotides, the CDR3 is TGTGCCAGCAGCGGACAAGGGAGGACTGAAGCTTTCTTT. The J gene is TRBJ1-1, the V gene TRBV5-6; a possible D gene is TRBD1 (5 bases). Germline CDR1 SGHDT, CDR2 YYEEEE. This CDR3 is 13 amino acids long. Deletions cut 4 bases from V and 5 bases from J, with 12 bases between.

This clone occurred once. This CDR3 is CAWSGRGGTEAFF. The CDR3 bases are TGTGCCTGGAGCGGGAGGGGAGGCACTGAAGCTTTCTTT. The chain combines TRBV30 with TRBJ1-1, with D maybe TRBD1 (5 bases). The germline gives CDR1 GTSNPN, CDR2 SVGIG (reference sequence). Trimming left V 3 bases short and J 4 bases short, with 12 bases between. This CDR3 region has 13 residues.

The chain recombines TRBV7-9 with TRBJ1-5, with no clear D. Trimming stripped 1 base from V and 5 bases from J, with 12 bases between. Germline V CDR1 and CDR2: SEHNR, FQNEAQ (reference sequence). This CDR3 is 15 amino acids long. The CDR3 nucleotides read TGTGCCAGCAGCTTAGGTGGAGGCAGGTATCAGCCCCAGCATTTT. This translates into CASSLGGGRYQPQHF.

The CDR3 DNA sequence: TGTGCCAGCAGTTTCCTTGGACAGGAGCAGTTCTTC. It is translated as CASSFLGQEQFF. The rearrangement links TRBV6-6 to TRBJ2-1; D is possibly TRBD1 (6 bases). Germline CDR1 and CDR2: MNHNY and SVGAGI (reference sequence). There are 12 residues in the CDR3. V lost 4 bases, J lost 10 bases, and 11 bases lay in between.

The chain uses TRBV5-1 and TRBJ2-5; D might be TRBD1 (6 bases). V was pared by 4 bases and J by 5 bases, with 18 bases between. Germline V gene lookup returns CDR1 SGHRS and CDR2 YFSETQ. The CDR3 has 15 amino acids. The CDR3: CASSLRDNPGETQYF. For the CDR3, the DNA is TGCGCCAGCAGCCTGAGGGACAACCCCGGGGAGACCCAGTACTTC. The whole variable domain, filled in from reference TRBV5-1 and TRBJ2-5, reads KAGVTQTPRYLIKTRGQQVTLSCSPISGHRSVSWYQQTPGQGLQFLFEYFSETQRNKGNFPGRFSGRQFSNSRSEMNVSTLELGDSALYLCASSLRDNPGETQYFGPGTRLLVL.

The V and J genes are TRBV19 and TRBJ1-3, with no clear D. Germline assignment: CDR1 LNHDA and CDR2 SQIVND (reference sequence). Trimming cost V 7 bases and J 3 bases, with 7 bases left between them. The CDR3 consists of 12 residues. This chain's CDR3 is CASISGGNTIYF. CDR3 nucleotide sequence: TGTGCCAGTATATCAGGTGGAAACACCATATATTTT.

The chain carries TRBV19 and TRBJ1-5, with D uncertain. V lost 5 bases and J 7 bases, leaving 15 bases between the germline ends. The germline V gene has CDR1 LNHDA and CDR2 SQIVND (reference sequence). There are 14 residues in the CDR3. The CDR3 DNA sequence: TGTGCCAGTAGTCTGAGTCGGGGTCAGCAGCCCCAGCATTTT. This gives the protein CASSLSRGQQPQHF.

V is TRBV6-1 and J is TRBJ1-1; no clear D gene. Germline V gene data show CDR1 as MNHNS and CDR2 as SASEGT. The CDR3 consists of 13 residues. The ends were cut back, 3 bases at V and 0 bases at J, with 5 bases in the middle. CDR3 sequence (DNA): TGTGCCAGCAGTGATTTCATGAACACTGAAGCTTTCTTT. Its translation is CASSDFMNTEAFF.

The chain uses TRBV6-5 and TRBJ2-3, with 8 bases lining up with TRBD1. Germline V gene lookup returns CDR1 MNHEY and CDR2 SVGAGI. V lost 6 bases to trimming and J lost 4 bases; unmatched junction nucleotides: 3. There are 13 residues in the CDR3. The CDR3 DNA is TGTGCCAGCAGAAAACAGGGGGCAGATACGCAGTATTTT. Protein sequence: CASRKQGADTQYF.

The gene calls are TRBV5-1 and TRBJ2-1, with 8 nucleotides matching TRBD2. The V gene's germline CDR1 is SGHRS and CDR2 YFSETQ. The CDR3 loop spans 16 amino acids. With 3 bases clipped from V and 8 bases from J, the junction kept 13 bases outside the gene matches. Written as DNA, the CDR3 is TGCGCCAGCAGCTGGGGGGGTAGCGGGACCTCTGATGAGCAGTTCTTC. This translates into CASSWGGSGTSDEQFF.

The genes are TRBV27 and TRBJ1-1; TRBD1 aligns across 10 bases. The trim removed 5 bases at V and 6 bases at J, leaving 6 bases unmatched. This CDR3 has 14 residues. Germline V gene sequence: CDR1 MNHEY, CDR2 SMNVEV (reference sequence). CDR3 sequence reads: CASSTQTGGPEAFF. In DNA form, the CDR3 reads TGTGCCAGCAGTACACAGACAGGGGGCCCTGAAGCTTTCTTT.

The CDR3 here is CASSWDISEQFF. The CDR3 nucleotides are TGCGCCAGCAGCTGGGACATCTCCGAGCAGTTCTTC. The rearrangement uses TRBV5-1 and TRBJ2-1; tentatively, D is TRBD1 (6 bases). There are 12 residues in the CDR3. Germline V gene lookup returns CDR1 SGHRS and CDR2 YFSETQ. The V end was cut by 3 bases, the J end by 10 bases, with 11 bases between.

V gene TRBV30 combines with J gene TRBJ2-7; 7 positions match TRBD1. The CDR3 is 15 residues long. J lost 2 bases, V lost 0 bases, and 7 bases had no gene match. The germline gives CDR1 GTSNPN, CDR2 SVGIG (reference sequence). In DNA form, the CDR3 reads TGTGCCTGGAGTGTAAGAGGTCAGGGGGCCTACGAGCAGTACTTC. It encodes CAWSVRGQGAYEQYF. Complete variable domain (other parts from reference TRBV30 and TRBJ2-7): SQTIHQWPATLVQPVGSPLSLECTVEGTSNPNLYWYRQAAGRGLQLLFYSVGIGQISSEVPQNLSASRPQDRQFILSSKKLLLSDSGFYLCAWSVRGQGAYEQYFGPGTRLTVT.